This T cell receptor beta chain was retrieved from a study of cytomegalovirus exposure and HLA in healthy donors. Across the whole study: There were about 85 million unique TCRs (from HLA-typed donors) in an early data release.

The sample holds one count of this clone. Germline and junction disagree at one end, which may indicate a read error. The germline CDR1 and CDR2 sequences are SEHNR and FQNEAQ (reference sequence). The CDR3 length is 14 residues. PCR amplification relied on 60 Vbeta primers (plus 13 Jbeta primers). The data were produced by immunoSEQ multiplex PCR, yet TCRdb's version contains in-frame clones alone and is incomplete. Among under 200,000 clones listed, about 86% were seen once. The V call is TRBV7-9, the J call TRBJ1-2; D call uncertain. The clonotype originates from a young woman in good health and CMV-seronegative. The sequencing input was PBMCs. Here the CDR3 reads CSSSLAGSEAGYTF. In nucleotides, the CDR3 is TGTTCCAGCAGCTTAGCTGGCAGCGAAGCTGGCTACACCTTC.